Each of the 30 T cell receptor beta chains below was sequenced from the same sample in a study of technical replicates of blood from several donors. Profiling relied on immunoSEQ multiplex PCR, and the TCRdb table lists in-frame clones only, not all of them. The sample gives approximately 50,000 clones, 94% of which show up once; 0.2% to 0.25% is in the top ten. Sequenced: T cells isolated from PBMCs. Every receptor here comes from a human donor in good health.

This chain connects TRBV15 to TRBJ1-1; D gene ambiguous. V was shortened by 0 bases and J by 5 bases, with 19 bases between the two germline ends. The germline V gene has CDR1 LNHNV and CDR2 YYDKDF (reference sequence). The CDR3 has 17 amino acids. Written as DNA, the CDR3 is TGTGCCACCAGCAGAGATATCGTAGCAGTAGAAAAAACTGAAGCTTTCTTT. Protein sequence: CATSRDIVAVEKTEAFF.

The genes are TRBV7-6 and TRBJ1-1, with D possibly matching TRBD1 (5 bases). The germline CDR1 and CDR2 sequences are SGHVS and FNYEAQ. V lost 8 bases and J 0 bases, leaving 16 bases between the germline ends. The CDR3 runs 15 residues. The CDR3 DNA reads as TGTGCCAGCGGCACGGGCAGGGCTGTGAACACTGAAGCTTTCTTT. This sequence encodes CASGTGRAVNTEAFF. The full variable domain, in which reference TRBV7-6 and TRBJ1-1 provide the parts outside the CDR3, is GAGVSQSPRYKVTKRGQDVALRCDPISGHVSLYWYRQALGQGPEFLTYFNYEAQQDKSGLPNDRFSAERPEGSISTLTIQRTEQRDSAMYRCASGTGRAVNTEAFFGQGTRLTVV.

The rearrangement uses TRBV15 and TRBJ1-2; D is undetermined. V was cut by 6 bases and J by 5 bases, with 16 bases left in between. This CDR3 has 14 residues. Germline V gene data show CDR1 as LNHNV and CDR2 as YYDKDF (reference sequence). The CDR3 region is CATSEGEDPYGYTF. The CDR3 coding sequence is TGTGCCACCAGTGAGGGAGAGGATCCATATGGCTACACCTTC.

The rearrangement links TRBV6-5 to TRBJ1-1, with a tentative D call TRBD1 (5 bases). Trimming shortened V by 2 bases and J by 9 bases, and 13 bases separated the two germline ends. CDR1 MNHEY and CDR2 SVGAGI come from the germline V gene. CDR3 length equals 13 residues. The CDR3 loop reads CASSYLGAEKAFF. The CDR3 DNA reads TGTGCCAGCAGTTACCTAGGGGCAGAAAAAGCTTTCTTT.

The chain recombines TRBV5-1 with TRBJ2-7; 10 bases fit TRBD2. Trimming cost V 4 bases and J 2 bases; bases outside gene matches: 3. The CDR3 contains 14 residues. Germline lookup yields CDR1 SGHRS and CDR2 YFSETQ. CDR3 region: CASSGLAATYEQYF. Written as DNA, the CDR3 is TGCGCCAGCAGCGGACTAGCGGCGACCTACGAGCAGTACTTC.

This clone was found once. The chain uses TRBV5-1 and TRBJ1-1, with a weak D call TRBD1 (5 bases). The germline V gene encodes CDR1 SGHRS and CDR2 YFSETQ. This CDR3 spans 16 amino acids. The ends were cut back, 3 bases at V and 1 base at J, with 16 bases in the middle. The DNA of the CDR3 is TGCGCCAGCAGCTCCCCCCCACGGGGGACGAACACTGAAGCTTTCTTT. Encoded protein: CASSSPPRGTNTEAFF.

V gene TRBV28 combines with J gene TRBJ1-1; weak D call: TRBD1 (6 bases). This CDR3 spans 13 amino acids. Trimming shortened V by 5 bases and J by 1 base, and 8 bases separated the two germline ends. CDR1 and CDR2 from the germline V gene are MDHEN and SYDVKM. The CDR3 coding sequence is TGTGCCAGCAGTCCGACAGGGAACACTGAAGCTTTCTTT. As protein: CASSPTGNTEAFF. The whole variable domain, filled in from reference TRBV28 and TRBJ1-1, reads DVKVTQSSRYLVKRTGEKVFLECVQDMDHENMFWYRQDPGLGLRLIYFSYDVKMKEKGDIPEGYSVSREKKERFSLILESASTNQTSMYLCASSPTGNTEAFFGQGTRLTVV.

This chain joins TRBV5-1 and TRBJ2-1; TRBD1 aligns across 7 bases. This CDR3 is 16 amino acids long. Germline CDR1 and CDR2: SGHRS and YFSETQ. V lost 10 bases to trimming and J lost 0 bases; unmatched junction nucleotides: 13. The CDR3 loop reads CASRQGISLSYNEQFF. For the CDR3, the DNA is TGCGCCTCCAGACAGGGCATATCCCTCTCCTACAATGAGCAGTTCTTC.

The chain has TRBV10-1 and TRBJ2-1; weak D call: TRBD1 (7 bases). There are 14 residues in the CDR3. Trimming stripped 10 bases from V and 1 base from J, with 14 bases between. CDR1 is WNHNN, CDR2 SYGVQD, per germline (reference sequence). The CDR3 region has the DNA TGCGCCACACCGACAGGGAGGTCCTACAATGAGCAGTTCTTC. It is translated as CATPTGRSYNEQFF.

The chain carries TRBV14 and TRBJ2-2; tentative D call: TRBD2 (8 bases). The V and J ends lost 10 bases and 8 bases respectively, with 32 bases between them. The CDR3 spans 18 residues. Germline loops: CDR1 SGHDN, CDR2 FVKESK. CDR3 region: CANRQGTPLAVREGELFF. CDR3 coding DNA: TGTGCCAACAGACAGGGAACCCCACTAGCGGTAAGGGAAGGGGAGCTGTTTTTT. Full variable domain (outside the CDR3, taken from reference TRBV14 and TRBJ2-2): EAGVTQFPSHSVIEKGQTVTLRCDPISGHDNLYWYRRVMGKEIKFLLHFVKESKQDESGMPNNRFLAERTGGTYSTLKVQPAELEDSGVYFCANRQGTPLAVREGELFFGEGSRLTVL.

This chain uses TRBV9 with TRBJ1-1, with D possibly matching TRBD1 (5 bases). Looked up from germline, CDR1 is SGDLS and CDR2 is YYNGEE. The CDR3 sequence is 14 residues long. V was trimmed by 2 bases and J by 3 bases, leaving 11 bases between them. The CDR3 here is CASSVWGGDTEAFF. CDR3 nucleotides: TGTGCCAGCAGCGTCTGGGGGGGGGACACTGAAGCTTTCTTT. Complete variable domain (other parts from reference TRBV9 and TRBJ1-1): DSGVTQTPKHLITATGQRVTLRCSPRSGDLSVYWYQQSLDQGLQFLIQYYNGEERAKGNILERFSAQQFPDLHSELNLSSLELGDSALYFCASSVWGGDTEAFFGQGTRLTVV.

CDR3 in amino acids: CASRPGPGEKNEKLFF. For the CDR3, the DNA is TGTGCCAGCAGGCCAGGGCCAGGGGAGAAGAATGAAAAACTGTTTTTT. V gene TRBV7-9 combines with J gene TRBJ1-4; maybe TRBD1 (6 bases). With 6 bases removed from V and 5 bases from J, the gap between germline ends came to 19 bases. The CDR3 covers 16 residues. The germline CDR1 and CDR2 sequences are SEHNR and FQNEAQ (reference sequence).

The chain has TRBV7-9 and TRBJ2-5, with 7 bases matching TRBD2. In germline, CDR1 is SEHNR, CDR2 FQNEAQ (reference sequence). The CDR3 consists of 15 residues. V lost 1 base, J lost 5 bases, and 7 bases stayed unmatched. CDR3 in amino acids: CASSLGGTTVETQYF. The CDR3 DNA sequence: TGTGCCAGCAGCTTAGGGGGGACTACCGTGGAGACCCAGTACTTC.

CDR3 residues: CASSLNAARTYGYTF. Written as DNA, the CDR3 is TGTGCCAGCAGCTTGAATGCGGCCAGAACCTATGGCTACACCTTC. V is TRBV5-4 and J is TRBJ1-2; D is uncertain. V dropped 1 base and J dropped 4 bases, with 14 bases sitting between them. The CDR3 is 15 amino acids. In germline, CDR1 is SGHNT, CDR2 YYREEE (reference sequence).

This chain connects TRBV11-3 to TRBJ2-3, with D unclear. Germline CDR1 and CDR2: SGHNT and YENEEA. Trimming left V 2 bases short and J 2 bases short, with 11 bases between. This CDR3 comprises 15 residues. The CDR3 nucleotides are TGTGCCAGCAGCTTAACTGGCGGATACACAGATACGCAGTATTTT. It codes for CASSLTGGYTDTQYF.

The chain is built from TRBV5-1 and TRBJ2-1, with a possible D match to TRBD1 (6 bases). Germline CDR1 and CDR2: SGHRS and YFSETQ. V gave up 3 bases and J gave up 5 bases, with 15 bases separating them. The CDR3 runs 15 residues. CDR3: CASSSLGQEHNEQFF. Written as DNA, the CDR3 is TGCGCCAGCAGCTCGCTGGGACAAGAACACAATGAGCAGTTCTTC.

The chain carries TRBV6-5 and TRBJ2-7, with 10 bases fitting TRBD2. The V gene end was trimmed by 6 bases and the J gene end by 6 bases; junction bases not matched to a gene: 8. CDR3 length: 14 residues. From germline, CDR1 is MNHEY and CDR2 SVGAGI. CDR3 region: CASRTLAGTIEQYF. The CDR3 region has the DNA TGTGCCAGCAGGACACTAGCGGGGACCATCGAGCAGTACTTC.

V is TRBV11-2 and J is TRBJ2-7, with a possible D match to TRBD1 (5 bases). Germline lookup yields CDR1 SGHAT and CDR2 FQNNGV. Trimming stripped 6 bases from V and 2 bases from J, with 11 bases between. The CDR3 runs to 13 residues. This CDR3 reads CASSEGHPYEQYF. The CDR3 DNA reads TGTGCCAGCAGTGAAGGACATCCCTACGAGCAGTACTTC.

The chain couples TRBV7-8 to TRBJ1-4; tentative D call: TRBD1 (6 bases). The CDR3 is made up of 15 amino acids. Germline CDR1 is SGHVS and CDR2 is FQNEAQ. V lost 5 bases and J lost 3, with 13 bases in between. The CDR3 reads CASSEKTGSNEKLFF. The CDR3 DNA is TGTGCCAGCAGCGAGAAAACAGGGTCTAATGAAAAACTGTTTTTT.

The chain is built from TRBV18 and TRBJ1-4, with D possibly TRBD1 on 6 matching bases. The CDR3 length is 16 residues. Trimming removed 1 base at V and 8 bases at J, with 17 bases between. The germline V gene encodes CDR1 KGHSH and CDR2 LQKENI. CDR3 in amino acids: CASSPRTADFGEKLFF. In nucleotides, the CDR3 is TGTGCCAGCTCACCACGGACAGCCGATTTCGGGGAAAAACTGTTTTTT.

J is TRBJ2-7 and V is TRBV5-4; 11 bases line up with TRBD2. V lost 4 bases to trimming and J lost 3 bases; unmatched junction nucleotides: 6. CDR3 size: 15 residues. Germline-derived CDR1 and CDR2 are SGHNT and YYREEE (reference sequence). Written as DNA, the CDR3 is TGTGCCAGCAGCCCACTCGGGACTAGCGGCTACGAGCAGTACTTC. Its protein product is CASSPLGTSGYEQYF.

The rearrangement links TRBV28 to TRBJ1-5; tentatively, D is TRBD1 (6 bases). Germline CDR1 is MDHEN and CDR2 is SYDVKM. With 7 bases removed from V and 7 bases from J, the gap between germline ends came to 17 bases. The CDR3 is 14 residues long. As DNA, the CDR3 is TGTGCCAGCACCAATCCACAGGGAAGGCAGCCCCAGCATTTT. Translated: CASTNPQGRQPQHF.

The chain is built from TRBV7-9 and TRBJ2-1; D is unclear. The germline V gene has CDR1 SEHNR and CDR2 FQNEAQ (reference sequence). This CDR3 contains 12 residues. Trimming removed 1 base from V and 10 bases from J, with 8 bases in between. As DNA, the CDR3 is TGTGCCAGCAGCTTAGTCGAGTTGGAGCAGTTCTTC. Protein: CASSLVELEQFF.

The genes are TRBV20-1 and TRBJ1-1; no clear D. CDR3 size: 11 residues. Germline lookup yields CDR1 DFQATT and CDR2 SNEGSKA (reference sequence). With 2 bases removed from V and 8 bases from J, the gap between germline ends came to 9 bases. CDR3 sequence (DNA): TGCAGTGCTAGATACAGTCTCGAAGCTTTCTTT. The encoded protein is CSARYSLEAFF.

The rearrangement links TRBV5-1 to TRBJ2-7; no reliable D call. Germline V lookup: CDR1 SGHRS, CDR2 YFSETQ. This CDR3 region has 13 residues. V lost 7 bases to trimming and J lost 0 bases, with 11 bases between them. CDR3 sequence: CASRQPSSYEQYF. CDR3 DNA sequence: TGCGCCAGCCGCCAACCGAGCTCCTACGAGCAGTACTTC.

The chain carries TRBV9 and TRBJ2-3, with 9 bases fitting TRBD1. CDR1 and CDR2 from the germline V gene are SGDLS and YYNGEE. J was trimmed by 4 bases and V by 3 bases; bases with no gene match: 3. This CDR3 is 14 amino acids long. As DNA, the CDR3 is TGTGCCAGCAGCGGGCGGACAGGGGCAGATACGCAGTATTTT. Encoded protein: CASSGRTGADTQYF.

The chain uses TRBV5-1 and TRBJ1-1, with no clear D. With 1 base removed from V and 5 bases from J, the gap between germline ends came to 9 bases. CDR1 and CDR2 (germline): SGHRS, YFSETQ. CDR3 size: 13 residues. In nucleotides, the CDR3 is TGCGCCAGCAGCTTGAGTTTAGCTACTGAAGCTTTCTTT. As protein: CASSLSLATEAFF.

As to this clone: The conserved phenylalanine or tryptophan is not found at the CDR3 terminus, so this likely reflects a read error. This chain uses TRBV5-1 with TRBJ2-7; D might be TRBD2 (6 bases). The CDR3 totals 14 residues. Germline-derived CDR1 and CDR2 are SGHRS and YFSETQ. The V end lost 0 bases, the J end lost 5 bases, and 12 bases lay between the germline ends. As DNA, the CDR3 is TGCGCCAGCAGCTTGGGGGGGGTGTCGAACGAGCAGTACCTC. Amino acid sequence: CASSLGGVSNEQYL.

This chain links TRBV11-2 with TRBJ2-1; tentative D call: TRBD2 (6 bases). Between the trimmed V and J ends, which lost 4 bases and 8 bases, there was a span of 18 bases. The CDR3 totals 15 residues. Germline-derived CDR1 and CDR2 are SGHAT and FQNNGV. The CDR3 sequence: CASSYWGREVDEQFF. The CDR3, as DNA: TGTGCCAGCAGCTATTGGGGCAGGGAGGTCGATGAGCAGTTCTTC.

The CDR3 sequence is CASSLLGGQETQYF. The CDR3 DNA follows: TGCGCCAGCAGCTTGCTGGGAGGACAAGAGACCCAGTACTTC. The chain is built from TRBV5-1 and TRBJ2-5, with D perhaps TRBD2 (6 bases). Between the trimmed V and J ends, which lost 1 base and 2 bases, there was a span of 9 bases. This CDR3 has 14 residues. Germline V gene lookup returns CDR1 SGHRS and CDR2 YFSETQ. The full variable domain, completed using reference TRBV5-1 and TRBJ2-5, is KAGVTQTPRYLIKTRGQQVTLSCSPISGHRSVSWYQQTPGQGLQFLFEYFSETQRNKGNFPGRFSGRQFSNSRSEMNVSTLELGDSALYLCASSLLGGQETQYFGPGTRLLVL.